This entry features one T cell receptor beta chain sequence. Its antigen is undetermined. CD8 cells regarded as naive lacked CD45RO, were positively chosen for CCR7, and omitted terminally differentiated effector memory CD45RA+ cells. The entry originates in a study of shared clonotypes between healthy human individuals. Study-level background: Two women and a few men aged 18 to 49 made up the donors. General observations from the study: Relative to memory subsets, naive subsets generally showed larger estimated richness.

Germline values: CDR1 WSHSY, CDR2 SAAADI. Trimming stripped 6 bases from V and 4 bases from J, with 10 bases between. CDR3 length: 12 amino acids. Assay used: immunoSEQ multiplex PCR; TCRdb lists only in-frame clones, some missing. In the table there are around 1,900,000 clones, roughly 95% of which are singletons. What was sequenced was naive CD8+ T cells from PBMCs. V is TRBV10-2 and J is TRBJ2-7, with unresolved D. The receptor comes from a man between 18 and 35 years old in good health. Some clones in this sample may be carry-over from other donors' samples. The CDR3 here is CASSGREYEQYF. The CDR3, as DNA: TGCGCCAGCAGCGGCAGAGAGTACGAGCAGTACTTC.